A selection of T cell receptor beta chains follows, all from one sample in a study of blood T cell repertoires in COVID-19. Clones were read by immunoSEQ multiplex PCR, and TCRdb kept only the in-frame ones, dropping some. This table has hundreds of thousands of clones, 88% appearing once. The sequencing sample was made of PBMCs or T cells enriched from blood (not recorded which). The receptors were sampled from a woman between 25 and 40 years old who had recovered from COVID-19. CDR3s include the opening cysteine and the closing phenylalanine or tryptophan. The D gene is left open where the match is weak. Clone size, where shown, is once, few, many, or a class for clones that have expanded.

j_call | d_call | v_call | clone_size | cdr3_nt | cdr3_aa
TRBJ2-1 | - | TRBV5-1 | - | TGCGCCAGCAAACTAGCTGCTTACAATGAGCAGTTCTTC | CASKLAAYNEQFF
TRBJ1-2 | - | TRBV19 | - | TGTGCCAGTAGTCCCCAAGGACAGATCTATGGCTACACCTTC | CASSPQGQIYGYTF
TRBJ2-5 | - | TRBV19 | - | TGTGCCAGTAGTATGAGGATTTTTCAGACCCAGTACTTC | CASSMRIFQTQYF
TRBJ1-5 | - | TRBV5-5 | - | TGTGCCAGCAGCCTAATGGGGGGACATCAGCCCCAGCATTTT | CASSLMGGHQPQHF
TRBJ2-2 | TRBD1 | TRBV27 | - | TGTGCCAGCAGTACGATTGGTCAGGGGGACACCGGGGAGCTGTTTTTT | CASSTIGQGDTGELFF
TRBJ1-6 | TRBD1 | TRBV5-1 | - | TGCGCCAGCAGCGGCGGACAGGGGCTTTATTCACCCCTCCACTTT | CASSGGQGLYSPLHF
TRBJ1-1 | - | TRBV6-5 | - | TGTGCCAGCAGTTACCGGACTGCGGGGTGGCCTGAAGCTTTCTTT | CASSYRTAGWPEAFF
TRBJ2-6 | - | TRBV5-1 | - | TGCGCCAGCAGCTTTGGAGGGAGTGGTTCTGGGGCCAACGTCCTGACTTTC | CASSFGGSGSGANVLTF
TRBJ1-2 | TRBD1 | TRBV28 | - | TGTGCCAGCAGTTTATTAGGGGGCGAAGCCTATGGCTACACCTTC | CASSLLGGEAYGYTF
TRBJ1-2 | TRBD1 | TRBV2 | - | TGTGCCAGCAGCCCGCTCCCAGGGGGACAGGTCTATGGCTACACCTTC | CASSPLPGGQVYGYTF
TRBJ2-1 | TRBD2 | TRBV4-3 | - | TGCGCCAGCAGCCAAGATCTGGCGGGGGGGATAGGGCAGTTCTTC | CASSQDLAGGIGQFF
TRBJ2-3 | - | TRBV5-1 | - | TGCGCCAGCAGCTTGGCACGGTTGGGGGGATCGTGGACAGATACGCAGTATTTT | CASSLARLGGSWTDTQYF
TRBJ1-3 | TRBD1 | TRBV30 | - | TGTGCCTGGAGTGCCCCAGACAGGGACCTTTCTGGAAACACCATATATTTT | CAWSAPDRDLSGNTIYF
TRBJ2-3 | TRBD2 | TRBV7-2 | once | TGTGCCAGCAGCTGGAGAGGCGGGGGGGAAACAGATACGCAGTATTTT | CASSWRGGGETDTQYF
TRBJ2-7 | - | TRBV28 | few | TGTGCCAGCAGTTTATTTTGGGGAGGCGCCTACGAGCAGTACTTC | CASSLFWGGAYEQYF
TRBJ1-1 | TRBD1 | TRBV27 | few | TGTGCCAGCAGTTTTCGACAGGGGAAAGCTTTCTTT | CASSFRQGKAFF
TRBJ1-1 | - | TRBV9 | once | TGTGCCAGCAGCTCGAGCACTGAAGCTTTCTTT | CASSSSTEAFF
TRBJ1-4 | - | TRBV6-2/TRBV6-3 | - | TGTGCCAGCAGTTACTTCGGCGGATCTAATGAAAAACTGTTTTTT | CASSYFGGSNEKLFF
TRBJ1-5 | - | TRBV2 | - | TGTGCCAGCAGCTCATCAGGGAATCAGCCCCAGCATTTT | CASSSSGNQPQHF
TRBJ1-5 | - | TRBV24-1 | - | TGTGCCACCAGTGATTTGCGACGGGGGGGAGGTAGCAATCAGCCCCAGCATTTT | CATSDLRRGGGSNQPQHF
TRBJ1-1 | - | TRBV6-1 | - | TGTGCCAGCAGTGAATTCCCTGGGACTTACACTGAAGCTTTCTTT | CASSEFPGTYTEAFF
TRBJ1-5 | TRBD1 | TRBV27 | - | TGTGCCAGCAGCGGGACAGGGGGGATTCAGCCCCAGCATTTT | CASSGTGGIQPQHF
TRBJ2-3 | TRBD1 | TRBV28 | - | TGTGCCAGCAGTTACACGGTGACAGGGAGAAGCACAGATACGCAGTATTTT | CASSYTVTGRSTDTQYF
TRBJ2-3 | - | TRBV29-1 | once | TGCAGCGTAGAAGCCTCCACAGATACGCAGTATTTT | CSVEASTDTQYF
TRBJ1-2 | - | TRBV19 | - | TGTGCCAGTAGTACTCCTCTGGGCTACACCTTC | CASSTPLGYTF
TRBJ2-4 | TRBD1 | TRBV28 | - | TGTGCCAGCAGTTTACTTCGACAGGGGGGAAGAAACATTCAGTACTTC | CASSLLRQGGRNIQYF
TRBJ2-7 | - | TRBV21-1 | - | TGTGCCAGCAGCAAAGACCCCCCAGCGGGGACTTCCTACGAGCAGTACTTC | CASSKDPPAGTSYEQYF
TRBJ2-3 | - | TRBV7-3 | - | TGTGCCAGCAGCTTAAGAGGTTCAGATACGCAGTATTTT | CASSLRGSDTQYF
TRBJ1-2 | - | TRBV5-6 | - | TGTGCCAGCAGCTTGGGACAGACGTTTATGGCTACCTTC | CASSLGQTFMATF
TRBJ1-2 | - | TRBV5-8 | - | TGTGCCAGCAGCTTGGCCCCCAGATTCTATGGCTACACCTTC | CASSLAPRFYGYTF
TRBJ1-2 | - | TRBV6-5 | - | TGTGCCAGCAGTTACGGTGCAGGGCTACCTAACTATGGCTACACCTTC | CASSYGAGLPNYGYTF
TRBJ2-2 | - | TRBV7-9 | - | TGTGCCAGCAGCCCGCTTAGACTCCACACCGGGGAGCTGTTTTTT | CASSPLRLHTGELFF
TRBJ1-2 | - | TRBV6-2/TRBV6-3 | many | TGTGCCAGCAGTTACGACGAGGGATCCTATGGCTACACCTTC | CASSYDEGSYGYTF
TRBJ2-3 | - | TRBV7-8 | - | TGTGCCAGCAGCTTCGGGAGTACCAGCACAGATACGCAGTATTTT | CASSFGSTSTDTQYF
TRBJ2-7 | TRBD2 | TRBV10-3 | - | TGTGCCATCAGCGGACTAGCAGACGAGCAGTACTTC | CAISGLADEQYF
TRBJ2-3 | - | TRBV5-1 | once | TGCGCCAGCAGCCCCTCGGAGGATACGCAGTATTTT | CASSPSEDTQYF
TRBJ1-3 | - | TRBV28 | - | TGTGCCAGCAGCGACGCGCTAGGACTGGCAAACACCATATATTTT | CASSDALGLANTIYF
TRBJ1-2 | - | TRBV9 | - | TGTGCCAGCAGATCCGGGGTGGACTATGGCTACACCTTC | CASRSGVDYGYTF
TRBJ2-7 | - | TRBV27 | - | TGTGCCAGCAGTTCTCTATTAGCGCCTAGCTCCTACGAGCAGTACTTC | CASSSLLAPSSYEQYF
TRBJ1-3 | TRBD1 | TRBV30 | once | TGTGCCTGGAGTTCACGAGGACAGGTCTCTGGAAACACCATATATTTT | CAWSSRGQVSGNTIYF
TRBJ2-1 | TRBD1 | TRBV6-6 | once | TGTGCCAGCAGTCTGAGGGGACAGCTAATTGAGCAGTTCTTC | CASSLRGQLIEQFF
TRBJ1-5 | - | TRBV5-3 | - | TGTGCCAGAAGCTCCGACAGAGCATGCCATAATAGCAATCAGCCCCAGCATTTT | CARSSDRACHNSNQPQHF
TRBJ2-1 | TRBD1 | TRBV7-9 | - | TGTGCCAGCAGCTCCTACAGGGGGCACTACAATGAGCAGTTCTTC | CASSSYRGHYNEQFF
TRBJ1-6 | - | TRBV19 | - | TGTGCCAGTAGTATAGGAGGACCGCCGGGGTCTGGGCCCCTCCACTTT | CASSIGGPPGSGPLHF
TRBJ2-1 | TRBD1 | TRBV27 | - | TGTGCCAGCAGAACAACAGGGGGCGACGGCCTCCTCTTAGGCTACAATGAGCAGTTCTTC | CASRTTGGDGLLLGYNEQFF
TRBJ2-1 | TRBD1 | TRBV7-9 | - | TGTGCCAGCAGCTTCGGACAGGCCTACTACAATGAGCAGTTCTTC | CASSFGQAYYNEQFF
TRBJ1-2 | - | TRBV5-6 | - | TGTGCCAGCAGCTTGGGACAGGACTATGGCTACACCTTC | CASSLGQDYGYTF
TRBJ1-2 | - | TRBV5-1 | - | TGCGCCAGCAGCTTGGAAGGGACAACTAACTATGGCTACACCTTC | CASSLEGTTNYGYTF
TRBJ2-5 | TRBD2 | TRBV3-1/TRBV3-2 | - | TGTGCCAGCAGCCGGGGACTAGCGGGGGGGCAGGAGACCCAGTACTTC | CASSRGLAGGQETQYF
TRBJ1-4 | - | TRBV28 | - | TGTGCCAGCAGTCAATTGGGCTTGCTAGGGGCCGAAAAACTGTTTTTT | CASSQLGLLGAEKLFF
TRBJ2-7 | TRBD1 | TRBV28 | - | TGTGCCAGTAAATACACAGGGGGCATGTACGAGCAGTACTTC | CASKYTGGMYEQYF
TRBJ1-2 | TRBD1 | TRBV24-1 | - | TGTGCCACCAGCGGGACAGGCCCTTCTCGTGGCTACACCTTC | CATSGTGPSRGYTF
TRBJ1-1 | - | TRBV28 | - | TGTGCCAGCAGTTTAATCAGGGGACAAGCTTTCTTT | CASSLIRGQAFF
TRBJ1-5 | - | TRBV2 | once | TGTGCCAGCGGAAGACAGCATGTGGGCAATCAGCCCCAGCATTTT | CASGRQHVGNQPQHF
TRBJ2-3 | - | TRBV7-9 | - | TGTGCCAGCAGGCTCGGGTCCACAGATACGCAGTATTTT | CASRLGSTDTQYF
TRBJ1-5 | TRBD1 | TRBV23-1 | - | TGCGCCAGCCTATCCGGGACAGAATATTATAGCAATCAGCCCCAGCATTTT | CASLSGTEYYSNQPQHF
TRBJ2-3 | TRBD2 | TRBV10-3 | - | TGTGCCATATCGACTAGCGGGATGGTTACAGATACGCAGTATTTT | CAISTSGMVTDTQYF
TRBJ2-3 | - | TRBV28 | - | TGTGCCAGCACCCCCCACGGGGGTTCCACAGATACGCAGTATTTT | CASTPHGGSTDTQYF
TRBJ1-5 | - | TRBV12-3/TRBV12-4 | - | TGTGCCAGCAGTTTAGTCGGCAATCAGCCCCAGCATTTT | CASSLVGNQPQHF
TRBJ1-6 | - | TRBV5-5 | - | TGTGCCAGCAGCGTAACAGGCTATTCACCCCTCCACTTT | CASSVTGYSPLHF